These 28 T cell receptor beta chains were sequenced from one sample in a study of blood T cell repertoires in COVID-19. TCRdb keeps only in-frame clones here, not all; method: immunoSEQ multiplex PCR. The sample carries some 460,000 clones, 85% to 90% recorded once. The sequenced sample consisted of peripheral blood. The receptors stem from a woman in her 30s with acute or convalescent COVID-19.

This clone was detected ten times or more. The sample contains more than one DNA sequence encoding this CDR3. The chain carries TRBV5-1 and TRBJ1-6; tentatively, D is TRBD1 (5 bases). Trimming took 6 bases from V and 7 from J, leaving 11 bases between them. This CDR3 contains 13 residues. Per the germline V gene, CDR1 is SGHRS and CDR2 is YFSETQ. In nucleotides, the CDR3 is TGCGCCAGCAACGATGGGGGGAATTCACCCCTCCACTTT. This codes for CASNDGGNSPLHF.

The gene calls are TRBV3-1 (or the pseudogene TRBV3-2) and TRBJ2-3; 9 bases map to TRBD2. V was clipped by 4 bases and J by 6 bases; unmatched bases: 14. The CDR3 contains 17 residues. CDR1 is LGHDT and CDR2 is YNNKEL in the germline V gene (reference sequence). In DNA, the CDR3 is TGTGCCAGCAGCCCTAGACTAGCGGCCTCCCTAAGGGATACGCAGTATTTT. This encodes CASSPRLAASLRDTQYF.

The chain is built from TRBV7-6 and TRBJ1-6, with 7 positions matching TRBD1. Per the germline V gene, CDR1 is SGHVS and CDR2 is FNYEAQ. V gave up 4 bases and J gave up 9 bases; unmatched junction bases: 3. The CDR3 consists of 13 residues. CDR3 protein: CASSSNRGSPLHF. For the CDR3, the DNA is TGTGCCAGCAGCTCTAACAGGGGTTCACCCCTCCACTTT.

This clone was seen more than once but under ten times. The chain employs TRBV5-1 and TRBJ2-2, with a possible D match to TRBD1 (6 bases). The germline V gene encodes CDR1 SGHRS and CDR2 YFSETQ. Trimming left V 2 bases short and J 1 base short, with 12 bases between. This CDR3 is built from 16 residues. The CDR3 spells CASSLTGTLNTGELFF. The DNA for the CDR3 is TGCGCCAGCAGCTTAACCGGGACATTGAACACCGGGGAGCTGTTTTTT.

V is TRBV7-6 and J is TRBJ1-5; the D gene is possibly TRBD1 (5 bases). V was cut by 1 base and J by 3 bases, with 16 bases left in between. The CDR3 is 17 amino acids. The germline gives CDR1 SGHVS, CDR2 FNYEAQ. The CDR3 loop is CASSLGSSTVPNQPQHF. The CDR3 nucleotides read TGTGCCAGCAGCTTAGGTTCTTCGACAGTACCCAATCAGCCCCAGCATTTT. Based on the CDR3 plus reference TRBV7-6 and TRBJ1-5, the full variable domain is GAGVSQSPRYKVTKRGQDVALRCDPISGHVSLYWYRQALGQGPEFLTYFNYEAQQDKSGLPNDRFSAERPEGSISTLTIQRTEQRDSAMYRCASSLGSSTVPNQPQHFGDGTRLSIL.

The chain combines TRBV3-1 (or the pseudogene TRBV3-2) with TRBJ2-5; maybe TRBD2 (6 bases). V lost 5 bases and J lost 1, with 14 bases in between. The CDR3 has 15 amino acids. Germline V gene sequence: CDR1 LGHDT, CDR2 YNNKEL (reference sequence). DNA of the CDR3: TGTGCCAGCAGCAAGGGGACTCCCGTCCAAGAGACCCAGTACTTC. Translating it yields CASSKGTPVQETQYF.

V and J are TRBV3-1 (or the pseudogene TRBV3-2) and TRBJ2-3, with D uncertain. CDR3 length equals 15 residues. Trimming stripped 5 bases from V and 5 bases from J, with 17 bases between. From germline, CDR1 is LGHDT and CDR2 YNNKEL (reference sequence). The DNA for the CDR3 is TGTGCCAGCAGCTCAAGAATAGAGGCCGTAGATACGCAGTATTTT. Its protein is CASSSRIEAVDTQYF.

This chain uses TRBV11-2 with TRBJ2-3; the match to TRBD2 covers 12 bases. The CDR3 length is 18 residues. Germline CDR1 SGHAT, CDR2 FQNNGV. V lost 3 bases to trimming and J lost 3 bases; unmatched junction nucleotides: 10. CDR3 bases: TGTGCCAGCAGCTTCTCCGGGACTAGCGGGTCTAAGACAGATACGCAGTATTTT. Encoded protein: CASSFSGTSGSKTDTQYF. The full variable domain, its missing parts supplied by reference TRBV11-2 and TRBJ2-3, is EAGVAQSPRYKIIEKRQSVAFWCNPISGHATLYWYQQILGQGPKLLIQFQNNGVVDDSQLPKDRFSAERLKGVDSTLKIQPAKLEDSAVYLCASSFSGTSGSKTDTQYFGPGTRLTVL.

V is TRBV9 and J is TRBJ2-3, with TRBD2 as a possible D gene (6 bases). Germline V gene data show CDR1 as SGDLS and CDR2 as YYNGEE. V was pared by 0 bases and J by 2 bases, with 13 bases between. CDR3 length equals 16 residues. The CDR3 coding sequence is TGTGCCAGCAGCGTAGCAGGAGGGGTCCTCACAGATACGCAGTATTTT. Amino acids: CASSVAGGVLTDTQYF.

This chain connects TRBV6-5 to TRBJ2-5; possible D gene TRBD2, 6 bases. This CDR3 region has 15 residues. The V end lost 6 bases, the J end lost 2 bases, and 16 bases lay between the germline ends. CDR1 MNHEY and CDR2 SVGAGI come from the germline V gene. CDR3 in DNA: TGTGCCAGCAGAAGGGGCACCAGCGGGCAAGAGACCCAGTACTTC. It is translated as CASRRGTSGQETQYF.

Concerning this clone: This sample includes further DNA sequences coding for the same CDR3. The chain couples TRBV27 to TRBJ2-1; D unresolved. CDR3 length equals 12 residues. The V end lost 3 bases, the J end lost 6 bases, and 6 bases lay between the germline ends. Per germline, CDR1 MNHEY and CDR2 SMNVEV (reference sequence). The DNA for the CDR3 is TGTGCCAGCAGTTTGTCAGGCAATGAGCAGTTCTTC. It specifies CASSLSGNEQFF.

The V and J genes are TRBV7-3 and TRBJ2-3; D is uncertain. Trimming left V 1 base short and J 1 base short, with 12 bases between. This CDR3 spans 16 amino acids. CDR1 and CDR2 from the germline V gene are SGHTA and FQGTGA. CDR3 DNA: TGTGCCAGCAGCTTAAATAGCTTGCATGGCACAGATACGCAGTATTTT. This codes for CASSLNSLHGTDTQYF.

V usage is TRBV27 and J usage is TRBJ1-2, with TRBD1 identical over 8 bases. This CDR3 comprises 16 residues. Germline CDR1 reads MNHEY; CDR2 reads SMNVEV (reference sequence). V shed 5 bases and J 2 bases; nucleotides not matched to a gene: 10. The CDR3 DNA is TGTGCCAGCAGTCCCGGACAGGGTAGGGGAAACTATGGCTACACCTTC. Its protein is CASSPGQGRGNYGYTF.

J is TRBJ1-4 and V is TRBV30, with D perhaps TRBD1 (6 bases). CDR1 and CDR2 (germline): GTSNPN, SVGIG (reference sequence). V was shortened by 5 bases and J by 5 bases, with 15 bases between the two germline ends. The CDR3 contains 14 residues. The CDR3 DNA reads TGTGCCTGGGGGCCGGGACACCGGAATGAAAAACTGTTTTTT. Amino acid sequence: CAWGPGHRNEKLFF.

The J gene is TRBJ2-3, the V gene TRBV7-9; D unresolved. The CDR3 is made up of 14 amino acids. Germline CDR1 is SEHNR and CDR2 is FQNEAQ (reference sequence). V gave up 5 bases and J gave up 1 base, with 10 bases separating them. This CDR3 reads CASSKTSGTDTQYF. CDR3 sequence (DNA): TGTGCCAGCAGCAAAACTTCGGGCACAGATACGCAGTATTTT. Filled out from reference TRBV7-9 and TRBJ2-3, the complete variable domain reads DTGVSQNPRHKITKRGQNVTFRCDPISEHNRLYWYRQTLGQGPEFLTYFQNEAQLEKSRLLSDRFSAERPKGSFSTLEIQRTEQGDSAMYLCASSKTSGTDTQYFGPGTRLTVL.

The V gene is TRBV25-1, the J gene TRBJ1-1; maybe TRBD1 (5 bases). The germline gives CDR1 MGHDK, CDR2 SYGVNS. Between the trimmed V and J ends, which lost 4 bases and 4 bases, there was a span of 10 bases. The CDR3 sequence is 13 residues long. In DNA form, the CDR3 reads TGTGCCAGCAGTGCTTGGGGGGGCACTGAAGCTTTCTTT. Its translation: CASSAWGGTEAFF. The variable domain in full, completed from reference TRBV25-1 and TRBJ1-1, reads EADIYQTPRYLVIGTGKKITLECSQTMGHDKMYWYQQDPGMELHLIHYSYGVNSTEKGDLSSESTVSRIRTEHFPLTLESARPSHTSQYLCASSAWGGTEAFFGQGTRLTVV.

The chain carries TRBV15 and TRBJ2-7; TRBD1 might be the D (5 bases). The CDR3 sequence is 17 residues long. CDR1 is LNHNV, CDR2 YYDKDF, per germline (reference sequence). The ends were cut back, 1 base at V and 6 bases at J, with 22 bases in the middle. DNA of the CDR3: TGTGCCACCAGCAGAGGATTAACAGGCCCAGTGTTCCGCGAGCAGTACTTC. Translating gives CATSRGLTGPVFREQYF.

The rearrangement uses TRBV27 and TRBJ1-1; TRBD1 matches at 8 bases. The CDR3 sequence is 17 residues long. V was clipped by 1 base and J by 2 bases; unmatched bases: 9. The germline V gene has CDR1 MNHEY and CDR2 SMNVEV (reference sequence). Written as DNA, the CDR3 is TGTGCCAGCAGTTTATATGGGACAGGAGACTTTAACACTGAAGCTTTCTTT. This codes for CASSLYGTGDFNTEAFF.

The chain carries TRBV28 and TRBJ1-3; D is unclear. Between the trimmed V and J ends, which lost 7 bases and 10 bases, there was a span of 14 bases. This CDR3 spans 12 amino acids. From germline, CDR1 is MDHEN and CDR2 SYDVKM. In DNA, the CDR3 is TGTGCCAGCAACAGTCCCGAGGGAACCATATATTTT. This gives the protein CASNSPEGTIYF.

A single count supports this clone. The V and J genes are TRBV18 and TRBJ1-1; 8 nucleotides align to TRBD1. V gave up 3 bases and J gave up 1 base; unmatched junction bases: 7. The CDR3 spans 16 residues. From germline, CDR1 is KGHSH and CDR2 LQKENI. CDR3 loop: CASSPPVTGGNTEAFF. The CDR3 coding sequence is TGTGCCAGCTCACCCCCCGTTACAGGGGGGAACACTGAAGCTTTCTTT.

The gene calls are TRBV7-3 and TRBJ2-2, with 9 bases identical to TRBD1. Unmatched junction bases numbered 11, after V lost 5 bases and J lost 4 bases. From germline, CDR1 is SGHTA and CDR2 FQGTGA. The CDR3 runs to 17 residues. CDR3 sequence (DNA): TGTGCCAGCAGCCCGCGCTCGGGACAGGGTCCCACCGGGGAGCTGTTTTTT. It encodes CASSPRSGQGPTGELFF.

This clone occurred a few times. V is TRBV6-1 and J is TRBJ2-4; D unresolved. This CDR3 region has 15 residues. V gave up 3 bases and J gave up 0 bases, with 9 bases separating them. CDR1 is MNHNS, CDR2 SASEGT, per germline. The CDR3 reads CASSDTKLAKNIQYF. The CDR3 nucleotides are TGTGCCAGCAGTGATACCAAACTAGCCAAAAACATTCAGTACTTC.

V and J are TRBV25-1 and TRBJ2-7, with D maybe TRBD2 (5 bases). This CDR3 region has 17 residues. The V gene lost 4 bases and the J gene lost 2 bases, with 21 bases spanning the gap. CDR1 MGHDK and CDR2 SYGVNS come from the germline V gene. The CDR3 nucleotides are TGTGCCAGCAGTGGGAGAGAACTAGTCGGGCGGACCTACGAGCAGTACTTC. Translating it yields CASSGRELVGRTYEQYF.

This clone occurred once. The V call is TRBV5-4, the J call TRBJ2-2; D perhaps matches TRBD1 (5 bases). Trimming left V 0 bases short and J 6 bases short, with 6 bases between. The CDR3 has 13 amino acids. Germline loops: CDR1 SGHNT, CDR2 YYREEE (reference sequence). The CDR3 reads CASSLAGPGELFF. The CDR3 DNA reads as TGTGCCAGCAGCTTGGCAGGGCCCGGGGAGCTGTTTTTT.

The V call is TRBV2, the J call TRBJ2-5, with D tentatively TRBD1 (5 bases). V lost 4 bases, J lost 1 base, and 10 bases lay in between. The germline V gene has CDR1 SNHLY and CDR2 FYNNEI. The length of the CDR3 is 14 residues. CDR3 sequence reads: CASSADRVQETQYF. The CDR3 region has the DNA TGTGCCAGCAGTGCAGACAGAGTCCAAGAGACCCAGTACTTC.

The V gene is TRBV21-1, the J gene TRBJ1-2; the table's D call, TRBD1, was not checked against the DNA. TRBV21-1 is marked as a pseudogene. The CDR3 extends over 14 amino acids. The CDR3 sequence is CASSVTPGVVGYTF. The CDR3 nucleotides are TGTGCCAGCAGCGTTACCCCAGGGGTAGTTGGCTACACCTTC.

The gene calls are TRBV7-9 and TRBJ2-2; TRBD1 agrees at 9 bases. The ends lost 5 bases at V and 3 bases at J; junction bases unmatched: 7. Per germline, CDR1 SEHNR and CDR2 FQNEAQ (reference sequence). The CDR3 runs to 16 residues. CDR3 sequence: CASSPTGTGHTGELFF. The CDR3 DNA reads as TGTGCCAGCAGCCCGACCGGGACAGGGCACACCGGGGAGCTGTTTTTT. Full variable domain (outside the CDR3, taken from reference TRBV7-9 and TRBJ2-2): DTGVSQNPRHKITKRGQNVTFRCDPISEHNRLYWYRQTLGQGPEFLTYFQNEAQLEKSRLLSDRFSAERPKGSFSTLEIQRTEQGDSAMYLCASSPTGTGHTGELFFGEGSRLTVL.

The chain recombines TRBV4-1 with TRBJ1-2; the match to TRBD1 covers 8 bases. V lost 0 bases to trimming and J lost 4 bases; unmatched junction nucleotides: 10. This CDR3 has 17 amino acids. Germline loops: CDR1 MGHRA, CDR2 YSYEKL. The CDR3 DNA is TGCGCCAGCAGCCAAGAACAGGGGGTACTATTCCGCTATGGCTACACCTTC. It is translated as CASSQEQGVLFRYGYTF.